These T cell receptor beta chains were read from a single sample in a study of cytomegalovirus exposure and HLA in healthy donors. TCRdb's table, derived via immunoSEQ multiplex PCR, lists solely in-frame clones and lacks some. This sample has around 53,000 clones; about 80% occur once, and the top ten carry around 3%. The material sequenced was PBMCs. Receptors originate from a man in his fifties in good health and CMV-seronegative. CDR3s include the opening cysteine and the closing phenylalanine or tryptophan. A D gene is named only where the DNA matches it firmly. A clone size is listed for some rows: how often the clone was seen (once, few, many), or a class if it is expanded.

abundance	v_gene	j_gene	d_gene	CDR3aa	CDR3nt
-	TRBV6-4	TRBJ1-1	-	CASTPTPGGWTEAFF	TGTGCCAGCACTCCAACCCCGGGGGGCTGGACTGAAGCTTTCTTT
-	TRBV27	TRBJ2-5	TRBD1	CASSPWGGTGQETQYF	TGTGCCAGCAGTCCATGGGGTGGGACAGGGCAAGAGACCCAGTACTTC
-	TRBV19	TRBJ1-2	TRBD1	CASSKSLQGAEGYTF	TGTGCCAGTAGTAAATCGCTTCAGGGGGCTGAAGGCTACACCTTC
-	TRBV11-3	TRBJ2-2	TRBD2	CASSAIPGLAGPANTGELFF	TGTGCCAGCAGCGCCATACCGGGACTAGCGGGGCCGGCGAACACCGGGGAGCTGTTTTTT
-	TRBV15	TRBJ1-6	TRBD1	CATSTGGGYSPLHF	TGTGCCACCAGCACAGGGGGCGGGTATTCACCCCTCCACTTT
-	TRBV5-1	TRBJ2-3	-	CASSLSGDTQYF	TGCGCCAGCAGCTTAAGCGGGGATACGCAGTATTTT
-	TRBV6-5	TRBJ1-1	TRBD1	CASSYSDRDTEAFF	TGTGCCAGCAGTTACTCGGACAGGGACACTGAAGCTTTCTTT
-	TRBV9	TRBJ2-7	-	CASSLIGSSYEQYF	TGTGCCAGCAGTTTGATAGGGAGCTCCTACGAGCAGTACTTC
-	TRBV19	TRBJ1-5	-	CASSISGSNQPQHF	TGTGCCAGTAGTATAAGCGGGAGCAATCAGCCCCAGCATTTT
-	TRBV6-5	TRBJ1-5	-	CASRSNSNQPQHF	TGTGCCAGCAGATCCAATAGCAATCAGCCCCAGCATTTT
-	TRBV9	TRBJ1-1	-	CASSVADLNTEAFF	TGTGCCAGCAGCGTAGCAGATTTGAACACTGAAGCTTTCTTT
few	TRBV5-8	TRBJ1-5	TRBD1	CASSNGQGRFSSNQPQHF	TGTGCCAGCAGCAATGGACAGGGAAGGTTCTCTAGCAATCAGCCCCAGCATTTT
-	TRBV5-5	TRBJ1-4	-	CASSLSGLRNEKLFF	TGTGCCAGCAGCTTGAGTGGACTTCGAAATGAAAAACTGTTTTTT
-	TRBV4-2	TRBJ2-7	TRBD2	CASSHIPGTMSYEQYF	TGTGCCAGCAGCCATATCCCCGGGACTATGTCCTACGAGCAGTACTTC
-	TRBV7-9	TRBJ1-1	-	CASSSMGQLNTEAFF	TGTGCCAGCAGCTCCATGGGGCAGCTAAACACTGAAGCTTTCTTT
-	TRBV4-1	TRBJ1-3	-	CASSQGGLSGNTIYF	TGCGCCAGCAGCCAAGGGGGGCTCTCTGGAAACACCATATATTTT
-	TRBV29-1	TRBJ1-3	-	CSGAVGSSGNTIYF	TGCAGCGGCGCAGTAGGGAGCTCTGGAAACACCATATATTTT
-	TRBV9	TRBJ2-2	TRBD2	CASSVASGGPLNTGELFF	TGTGCCAGCAGCGTAGCTAGCGGGGGGCCACTGAACACCGGGGAGCTGTTTTTT
-	TRBV27	TRBJ2-7	-	CASSFGGSSYEQYF	TGTGCCAGCAGTTTCGGGGGTAGCTCCTACGAGCAGTACTTC
once	TRBV7-2	TRBJ1-2	-	CASNAQGSYGYTF	TGTGCCAGCAACGCCCAGGGATCCTATGGCTACACCTTC
-	TRBV11-2	TRBJ2-1	TRBD1	CASSLGQGARNEQFF	TGTGCCAGCAGCTTAGGACAGGGGGCAAGAAATGAGCAGTTCTTC
-	TRBV18	TRBJ2-7	TRBD1	CASSPLGQGANEQYF	TGTGCCAGCTCACCACTTGGACAGGGGGCGAACGAGCAGTACTTC
-	TRBV19	TRBJ2-5	TRBD2	CASSNGDSGVQETQYF	TGTGCCAGTAGTAACGGCGATAGCGGGGTGCAAGAGACCCAGTACTTC
-	TRBV14	TRBJ2-3	TRBD2	CASSLAGGRGTDTQYF	TGTGCCAGCAGCCTAGCGGGGGGGCGGGGGACGGATACGCAGTATTTT
-	TRBV5-4	TRBJ2-2	-	CASSLKQVETGELFF	TGTGCCAGCAGCTTGAAACAGGTTGAGACCGGGGAGCTGTTTTTT
-	TRBV27	TRBJ2-2	TRBD1	CASSPQGASANTGELFF	TGTGCCAGCAGTCCACAGGGGGCTTCTGCGAACACCGGGGAGCTGTTTTTT
-	TRBV27	TRBJ2-2	-	CASSPGYTGELFF	TGTGCCAGCAGCCCCGGGTACACCGGGGAGCTGTTTTTT
-	TRBV19	TRBJ2-5	TRBD2	CASSIDASGWGETQYF	TGTGCCAGTAGTATAGACGCTAGCGGCTGGGGGGAGACCCAGTACTTC
few	TRBV6-6	TRBJ1-4	-	CASSYGGVQEKLFF	TGTGCCAGCAGTTACGGGGGGGTTCAGGAAAAACTGTTTTTT
-	TRBV2	TRBJ2-7	TRBD2	CAERGTSGVEQYF	TGTGCCGAGCGGGGGACTAGCGGGGTTGAGCAGTACTTC
-	TRBV2	TRBJ2-5	TRBD1	CASSSLWTGLQETQYF	TGTGCCAGCAGTTCCCTTTGGACAGGGCTACAAGAGACCCAGTACTTC
-	TRBV29-1	TRBJ2-7	TRBD1	CSVHGTGSYEQYF	TGCAGCGTACACGGGACAGGATCCTACGAGCAGTACTTC
-	TRBV19	TRBJ1-5	-	CAPFPGQPQHF	TGTGCCCCCTTCCCGGGGCAGCCCCAGCATTTT
-	TRBV7-8	TRBJ2-2	TRBD1	CASRLGTGNTGELFF	TGTGCCAGCAGACTCGGGACAGGGAACACCGGGGAGCTGTTTTTT
once	TRBV5-4	TRBJ2-2	TRBD1	CASSEDRGRSTNTGELFF	TGTGCCAGCAGCGAAGACAGGGGACGATCCACTAACACCGGGGAGCTGTTTTTT
-	TRBV2	TRBJ2-3	TRBD1	CASSDRGQGDTQYF	TGTGCCAGCAGCGACAGGGGGCAGGGAGATACGCAGTATTTT
-	TRBV5-6	TRBJ2-1	-	CASSLDSSIEQFF	TGTGCCAGCAGCTTGGACTCGTCAATTGAGCAGTTCTTC
-	TRBV15	TRBJ1-5	-	CATSRDFAGHQPQHF	TGTGCCACCAGCAGAGATTTCGCAGGGCATCAGCCCCAGCATTTT